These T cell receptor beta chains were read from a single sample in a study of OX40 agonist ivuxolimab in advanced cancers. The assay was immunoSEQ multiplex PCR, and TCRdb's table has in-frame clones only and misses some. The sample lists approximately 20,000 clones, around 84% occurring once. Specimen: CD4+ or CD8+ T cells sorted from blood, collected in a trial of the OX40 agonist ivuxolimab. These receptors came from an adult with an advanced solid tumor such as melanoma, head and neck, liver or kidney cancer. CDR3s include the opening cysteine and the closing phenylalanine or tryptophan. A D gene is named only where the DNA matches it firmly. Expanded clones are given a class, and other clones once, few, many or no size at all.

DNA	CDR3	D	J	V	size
TGCGCCAGCAGCTCCCGACAGGGCCCTAATTCACCCCTCCACTTT	CASSSRQGPNSPLHF	TRBD1	TRBJ1-6	TRBV5-1	NA
TGTGCCAGTAGTAGGGACAGGGGAAGCACTGAAGCTTTCTTT	CASSRDRGSTEAFF	TRBD1	TRBJ1-1	TRBV19	NA
TGTGCCAGCAGCATGGCGTACGTTGGACACCTCCTAATCTCTGGGGCCAACGTCCTGACTTTC	CASSMAYVGHLLISGANVLTF	NA	TRBJ2-6	TRBV21-1	once
TGCGCCAGCGGACTCTCCTACAATGAGCAGTTCTTC	CASGLSYNEQFF	NA	TRBJ2-1	TRBV10-2	NA
TGTGCCAGCGAACAGGGGGCAGGGAACAATGAGCAGTTCTTC	CASEQGAGNNEQFF	TRBD1	TRBJ2-1	TRBV2	NA
TGTGCCAGTTGCCTCTACGAAGGGGAGACCCAGTACTTC	CASCLYEGETQYF	NA	TRBJ2-5	TRBV27	NA
TGTGCCAGCAGTGAAGCGGGAGGGCCTAGGTATGAGCAGTTCTTC	CASSEAGGPRYEQFF	TRBD2	TRBJ2-1	TRBV2	NA
TGTGCCAGCAGCTTTGGGGTTGGGCAGGGTAATTCACCCCTCCACTTT	CASSFGVGQGNSPLHF	NA	TRBJ1-6	TRBV7-2	NA
TGTGCCAGCACAGGTCAGCGGTGGGGCTCCTATAATTCACCCCTCCACTTT	CASTGQRWGSYNSPLHF	NA	TRBJ1-6	TRBV2	NA
TGTGCCAGTAGTGCTCGGGGGGATTCACCCCTCCACTTT	CASSARGDSPLHF	NA	TRBJ1-6	TRBV19	NA
TGTGCCAGCAGCTTATTGGCAGGGGGCGGGGAGCTGTTTTTT	CASSLLAGGGELFF	TRBD1	TRBJ2-2	TRBV11-1	NA
TGTGCCAGCAGTTTAACTAGCGGGAACTACGAGCAGTACTTC	CASSLTSGNYEQYF	TRBD2	TRBJ2-7	TRBV27	NA
TGTGCCAGTAGCCCGGGACTAGCGGTGGTTAGATCCTACAATGAGCAGTTCTTC	CASSPGLAVVRSYNEQFF	TRBD2	TRBJ2-1	TRBV19	NA
TGTGCCAGCAGCCAAGATCAAGTACAGGGCAATGAGCAGTTCTTC	CASSQDQVQGNEQFF	NA	TRBJ2-1	TRBV4-2	NA
TGCAGTACTAGGGCAGGCTCCTACGAGCAGTACTTC	CSTRAGSYEQYF	NA	TRBJ2-7	TRBV29-1	few
TGTGCCAGTAGTAGGGGCCACAATCAGCCCCAGCATTTT	CASSRGHNQPQHF	NA	TRBJ1-5	TRBV19	NA
TGTGCCAGCAGGGGTTACAGGGGAAGCTACGAGCAGTACTTC	CASRGYRGSYEQYF	TRBD1	TRBJ2-7	TRBV28	NA
TGTGCCAGCAGCTCCCCCCCTCAACTAGCTAGCACAGATACGCAGTATTTT	CASSSPPQLASTDTQYF	NA	TRBJ2-3	TRBV4-2	NA
TGTGCCTGGAGGAAAGGGCCTGCGGGAGATACGCAGTATTTT	CAWRKGPAGDTQYF	NA	TRBJ2-3	TRBV30	few
TGTGCCAGCACCGGAGGGACAGGGAATGAAAAACTGTTTTTT	CASTGGTGNEKLFF	TRBD1	TRBJ1-4	TRBV6-5	NA
TGTGCCAGTAACTTACAGGGGGCCTCTACTGGAAACACCATATATTTT	CASNLQGASTGNTIYF	TRBD1	TRBJ1-3	TRBV19	NA
TGTGCCAGCAGTTGGGCAGGGGTTAACACTGAAGCTTTCTTT	CASSWAGVNTEAFF	NA	TRBJ1-1	TRBV6-5	once
TGCGCCAGCAGCTTGGCGGGGGCAGACTATCAGCCCCAGCATTTT	CASSLAGADYQPQHF	NA	TRBJ1-5	TRBV5-1	once
TGTGCCAGCAGCGTAGAGGGGGTACCCACAGATACGCAGTATTTT	CASSVEGVPTDTQYF	NA	TRBJ2-3	TRBV9	NA
TGCAGCGTTGAAGTGGACCCTACCGGGGAGCTGTTTTTT	CSVEVDPTGELFF	NA	TRBJ2-2	TRBV29-1	NA
TGCAGTGCGCTTCTGGGCTTTGAGCAGTTCTTC	CSALLGFEQFF	NA	TRBJ2-1	TRBV20-1	NA
TGTGCCAGCCGACCGGGGATATTGAGCTCCTACAATGAGCAGTTCTTC	CASRPGILSSYNEQFF	NA	TRBJ2-1	TRBV2	NA
TGTGCCAGCTTCCCCAGGGCGGGAGGTACCAAAAACATTCAGTACTTC	CASFPRAGGTKNIQYF	TRBD2	TRBJ2-4	TRBV28	NA
TGTGCCAGCAGTGAATTACGGGGTGTAGAGGGCTACACCTTC	CASSELRGVEGYTF	NA	TRBJ1-2	TRBV2	NA
TGTGCCAGCAGTGCCGGTCGGCAGACCGACACCGGGGAGCTGTTTTTT	CASSAGRQTDTGELFF	NA	TRBJ2-2	TRBV6-4	few
TGTGCCAGTAGCGGGACAGGTGGGTCCACAGATACGCAGTATTTT	CASSGTGGSTDTQYF	TRBD1	TRBJ2-3	TRBV19	NA
TGTGCCAGCAGCTTATCCCCCCCTTGGGGCACAGATACGCAGTATTTT	CASSLSPPWGTDTQYF	NA	TRBJ2-3	TRBV11-2	NA
TGTGCCAGCTCACAAAGCACAGATACGCAGTATTTT	CASSQSTDTQYF	NA	TRBJ2-3	TRBV18	NA
TGTGCCAGTAGGAGACTAGCGGGGGGCACAGATACGCAGTATTTT	CASRRLAGGTDTQYF	TRBD2	TRBJ2-3	TRBV19	NA
TGCGCCAGCACAGCGGGAGGGAGCTCCTACAATGAGCAGTTCTTC	CASTAGGSSYNEQFF	TRBD2	TRBJ2-1	TRBV5-1	NA
TGTGCCAGCTCACCAGACAGTGGTGGGAATGAGCAGTTCTTC	CASSPDSGGNEQFF	NA	TRBJ2-1	TRBV18	NA
TGTGCCAGCAGTTTACCTACTAGCGGCTCATATTCCTACGAGCAGTACTTC	CASSLPTSGSYSYEQYF	TRBD2	TRBJ2-7	TRBV28	few
TGTGCCAGCAGCTTAGTCGCCCGGGGCTACAATGAGCAGTTCTTC	CASSLVARGYNEQFF	NA	TRBJ2-1	TRBV11-2	NA
TGTGCCAGTAAGGTGGGACAGGCCACTGAAGCTTTCTTT	CASKVGQATEAFF	TRBD1	TRBJ1-1	TRBV19	once
TGTGCCAGCATCGCCGGGGACAACTACGAGCAGTACTTC	CASIAGDNYEQYF	NA	TRBJ2-7	TRBV28	NA
TGTGCCAGCAGACATGCCGGGACAGGGATTAACTATGGCTACACCTTC	CASRHAGTGINYGYTF	TRBD1	TRBJ1-2	TRBV5-4	NA
TGCGCCAGCAGCTTGGGCGAGGGTGGCAATCAGCCCCAGCATTTT	CASSLGEGGNQPQHF	NA	TRBJ1-5	TRBV5-1	few
TGTGCCAGTAGTATAGGGGACAGTACTGGAGAGACCCAGTACTTC	CASSIGDSTGETQYF	TRBD1	TRBJ2-5	TRBV19	NA
TGTGCCAGCAGTGAAGCGCGGACAAATGTAGCGGAGACCCAGTACTTC	CASSEARTNVAETQYF	NA	TRBJ2-5	TRBV6-1	NA
TGCGCCAGCAGCACCGGGACAGGGGGTGGTAATTCACCCCTCCACTTT	CASSTGTGGGNSPLHF	TRBD1	TRBJ1-6	TRBV5-1	NA
TGTGCCTGGAGTGTCCCAAGGGGACGTAGCAATCAGCCCCAGCATTTT	CAWSVPRGRSNQPQHF	NA	TRBJ1-5	TRBV30	NA
TGTGCCAGCAGCGTCGCGGGAGGGCCGGTTGAGCAGTTCTTC	CASSVAGGPVEQFF	TRBD2	TRBJ2-1	TRBV9	NA
TGCAGCGCCCGGACAGGGAGGTACACTGAAGCTTTCTTT	CSARTGRYTEAFF	TRBD1	TRBJ1-1	TRBV29-1	once
TGTGCCAGCAGCTTAGAATCCGCAGATACGCAGTATTTT	CASSLESADTQYF	NA	TRBJ2-3	TRBV13	NA